A selection of T cell receptor beta chains follows, all from one sample in a study of cytomegalovirus exposure and HLA in healthy donors. Profiled with immunoSEQ multiplex PCR; TCRdb holds only in-frame clones, not every one. In all, the sample yields approximately 170,000 clones. Sequenced sample: PBMCs. Source of these receptors: a woman under 30 in good health and CMV-seropositive. Both conserved end residues are part of each CDR3. The order of the fields is D gene, J gene, V gene, CDR3 protein, CDR3 DNA. A D gene is named only where the DNA matches it firmly.

d_gene: NA
j_gene: TRBJ2-5
v_gene: TRBV19
CDR3aa: CASRPGHGETQYF
CDR3nt: TGTGCCAGCCGACCCGGACACGGGGAGACCCAGTACTTC

d_gene: NA
j_gene: TRBJ1-2
v_gene: TRBV5-1
CDR3aa: CASRGREGYGYTF
CDR3nt: TGCGCCAGCAGGGGCAGGGAGGGTTATGGCTACACCTTC

d_gene: NA
j_gene: TRBJ2-3
v_gene: TRBV9
CDR3aa: CASSSWGQDTQYF
CDR3nt: TGTGCCAGCAGCAGTTGGGGCCAAGATACGCAGTATTTT

d_gene: TRBD1
j_gene: TRBJ1-2
v_gene: TRBV7-9
CDR3aa: CASSSSGTGGSYGYTF
CDR3nt: TGTGCCAGCAGCTCTAGCGGGACAGGGGGATCTTATGGCTACACCTTC

d_gene: NA
j_gene: TRBJ2-7
v_gene: TRBV4-2
CDR3aa: CASSQDWRGGLDEQYF
CDR3nt: TGTGCCAGCAGCCAAGATTGGAGGGGGGGCTTGGACGAGCAGTACTTC

d_gene: TRBD1
j_gene: TRBJ1-4
v_gene: TRBV5-1
CDR3aa: CASSLGRGTEATNEKLFF
CDR3nt: TGCGCCAGCAGCTTGGGGCGTGGGACAGAAGCAACTAATGAAAAACTGTTTTTT

d_gene: NA
j_gene: TRBJ1-1
v_gene: TRBV6-6
CDR3aa: CASRGRGNTEAFF
CDR3nt: TGTGCCAGCAGGGGGAGGGGGAACACTGAAGCTTTCTTT

d_gene: TRBD1
j_gene: TRBJ1-1
v_gene: TRBV18
CDR3aa: CASSNDRGLTEAFF
CDR3nt: TGTGCCAGCTCAAACGACAGGGGCTTAACTGAAGCTTTCTTT

d_gene: NA
j_gene: TRBJ1-2
v_gene: TRBV5-1
CDR3aa: CASSLDGGRDYGYTF
CDR3nt: TGCGCCAGCAGCTTGGACGGGGGGCGGGACTATGGCTACACCTTC

d_gene: TRBD1
j_gene: TRBJ2-5
v_gene: TRBV5-1
CDR3aa: CASSLGTAQETQYF
CDR3nt: TGCGCCAGCAGCCTAGGGACAGCCCAAGAGACCCAGTACTTC

d_gene: TRBD2
j_gene: TRBJ2-1
v_gene: TRBV15
CDR3aa: CATSRDTGTSAHNEQFF
CDR3nt: TGTGCCACCAGCAGGGACACCGGGACTAGCGCTCACAATGAGCAGTTCTTC

d_gene: NA
j_gene: TRBJ2-7
v_gene: TRBV7-2
CDR3aa: CASSVRVDRNLYEQYF
CDR3nt: TGTGCCAGCAGCGTCAGGGTCGACAGGAACTTATACGAGCAGTACTTC

d_gene: TRBD1
j_gene: TRBJ1-2
v_gene: TRBV6-5
CDR3aa: CASSYRDSWGYGYTF
CDR3nt: TGTGCCAGCAGTTACCGGGACAGTTGGGGCTATGGCTACACCTTC

d_gene: NA
j_gene: TRBJ1-2
v_gene: TRBV5-5
CDR3aa: CASSLGGLGGYGYTF
CDR3nt: TGTGCCAGCAGCTTGGGCGGCCTAGGGGGCTATGGCTACACCTTC

d_gene: NA
j_gene: TRBJ1-2
v_gene: TRBV6-6
CDR3aa: CASLASGGGYGYTF
CDR3nt: TGTGCCAGCTTAGCGTCGGGGGGTGGCTATGGCTACACCTTC

d_gene: TRBD1
j_gene: TRBJ1-5
v_gene: TRBV19
CDR3aa: CASRVKDRGGRQPQHF
CDR3nt: TGTGCCTCGCGCGTCAAGGACAGGGGGGGGAGGCAGCCCCAGCATTTT

d_gene: NA
j_gene: TRBJ1-1
v_gene: TRBV14
CDR3aa: CASSPLGGDSNTEAFF
CDR3nt: TGTGCCAGCAGCCCACTAGGCGGAGATTCCAACACTGAAGCTTTCTTT

d_gene: TRBD1
j_gene: TRBJ2-5
v_gene: TRBV6-1
CDR3aa: CASSRDSPGSYDF
CDR3nt: TGTGCCAGCAGTCGGGACAGTCCGGGGAGCTATGACTTC

d_gene: TRBD2
j_gene: TRBJ2-3
v_gene: TRBV5-6
CDR3aa: CASSSVPAGGWTDTQYF
CDR3nt: TGTGCCAGCAGCTCCGTCCCAGCGGGAGGATGGACAGATACGCAGTATTTT

d_gene: TRBD1
j_gene: TRBJ1-5
v_gene: TRBV5-6
CDR3aa: CASSLWTGGELLRVGPQHF
CDR3nt: TGTGCCAGCAGCCTGTGGACAGGGGGCGAGTTGTTAAGGGTTGGGCCCCAGCATTTT

d_gene: NA
j_gene: TRBJ1-1
v_gene: TRBV11-2
CDR3aa: CASSPGQNTEAFF
CDR3nt: TGTGCCAGCAGCCCGGGACAGAACACTGAAGCTTTCTTT

d_gene: TRBD1
j_gene: TRBJ1-2
v_gene: TRBV4-1
CDR3aa: CASSPLGTGTYGYTF
CDR3nt: TGCGCCAGCAGCCCCCTAGGGACAGGGACTTATGGCTACACCTTC

d_gene: NA
j_gene: TRBJ1-4
v_gene: TRBV5-1
CDR3aa: CASSLDSLNEKLFF
CDR3nt: TGCGCCAGCAGCTTAGACAGCCTGAATGAAAAACTGTTTTTT

d_gene: TRBD1
j_gene: TRBJ2-3
v_gene: TRBV6-1
CDR3aa: CASSPRDRSTDTQYF
CDR3nt: TGTGCCAGCAGTCCCCGGGACAGGAGCACAGATACGCAGTATTTT

d_gene: NA
j_gene: TRBJ1-1
v_gene: TRBV11-2
CDR3aa: CASSLIGWGRSAFF
CDR3nt: TGTGCCAGCAGCTTAATCGGGTGGGGGCGCTCTGCTTTCTTT

d_gene: NA
j_gene: TRBJ2-3
v_gene: TRBV6-4
CDR3aa: CASSDPHSSDTQYF
CDR3nt: TGTGCCAGCAGTGACCCTCACAGCTCAGATACGCAGTATTTT

d_gene: NA
j_gene: TRBJ2-1
v_gene: TRBV11-2
CDR3aa: CASSRGKEQFF
CDR3nt: TGTGCCAGCAGCCGAGGGAAGGAGCAGTTCTTC

d_gene: NA
j_gene: TRBJ1-1
v_gene: TRBV4-1
CDR3aa: CASSQETGKAFF
CDR3nt: TGCGCCAGCAGCCAAGAAACAGGGAAAGCTTTCTTT